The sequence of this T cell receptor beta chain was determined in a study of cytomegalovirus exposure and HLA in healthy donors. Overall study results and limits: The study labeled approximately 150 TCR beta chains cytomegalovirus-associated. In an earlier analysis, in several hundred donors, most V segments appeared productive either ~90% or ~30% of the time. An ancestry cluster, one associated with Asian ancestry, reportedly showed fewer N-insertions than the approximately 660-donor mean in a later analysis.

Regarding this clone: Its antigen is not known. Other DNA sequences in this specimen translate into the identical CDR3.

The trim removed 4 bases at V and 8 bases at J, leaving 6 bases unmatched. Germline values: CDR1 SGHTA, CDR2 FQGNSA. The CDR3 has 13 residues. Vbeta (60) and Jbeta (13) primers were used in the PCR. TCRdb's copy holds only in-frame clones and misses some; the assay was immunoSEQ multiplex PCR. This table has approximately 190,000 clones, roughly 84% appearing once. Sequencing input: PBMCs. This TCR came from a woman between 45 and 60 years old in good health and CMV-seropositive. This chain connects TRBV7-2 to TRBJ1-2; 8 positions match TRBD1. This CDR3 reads CASSWDRNQGYTF. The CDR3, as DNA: TGTGCCAGCAGCTGGGACAGGAACCAGGGCTACACCTTC.